The next 19 T cell receptor beta chains were all read from a single sample in a study of regulatory T cells in long-lasting Graves disease. Sample time point: newly diagnosed GD, antithyroid drugs for less than 3 months. PBMCs were the source of the RNA used for TCR sequencing. The TCR beta library used iRepertoire HTBI primers with Arm-PCR amplification of CDR3. TCRdb reprocessed the multiplex PCR reads via MiXCR and lists one record per CDR3 protein. Of a few hundred thousand distinct CDR3 sequences in the sample, around a sixth are singletons; the top ten hold 13% to 15%. These data also formed part of another study, on T cells in Graves' hyperthyroidism and ophthalmopathy.

The sequencing used peripheral blood mononuclear cells (PBMCs), collected at new diagnosis, from a patient treated with antithyroid drugs. The receptors derive from a woman aged 25-40 years with Graves disease.

As concerns this clonotype: A single base is all that separates this from a far larger clone, so a read error is likely. V and J are TRBV6-2 or TRBV6-3 and TRBJ2-3, with TRBD2 identical over 7 bases. Looked up from germline, CDR1 is MNHEY and CDR2 is SVGEGT. J was trimmed by 4 bases and V by 6 bases; bases with no gene match: 10. This CDR3 is built from 15 residues. The CDR3 sequence: CASSLGGGRPDTQYF. CDR3 bases: TGTGCCAGCAGCCTGGGGGGGGGACGTCCAGATACGCAGTATTTT.

This clonotype appeared many times. The chain combines TRBV6-5 with TRBJ1-2; no firm D call. V was cut by 2 bases and J by 4 bases, with 11 bases left in between. CDR1 and CDR2 from the germline V gene are MNHEY and SVGAGI. CDR3 length: 14 residues. In DNA, the CDR3 is TGTGCCAGCAGTTACACTCTGGGTAGCTATGGCTACACCTTC. Protein sequence: CASSYTLGSYGYTF.

This clonotype was seen many times. The chain combines TRBV18 with TRBJ2-3; 8 bases are a match to TRBD2. From germline, CDR1 is KGHSH and CDR2 LQKENI. This CDR3 contains 16 residues. V trimming: 2 bases; J trimming: 3 bases; junction bases outside the gene matches: 7. CDR3 sequence reads: CASSPTPGLGTDTQYF. CDR3 nucleotides: TGTGCCAGCTCACCAACCCCGGGACTAGGAACAGATACGCAGTATTTT.

This CDR3 is CASSISVSGELFF. DNA for the CDR3: TGTGCCAGTAGTATCTCAGTAAGCGGGGAGCTGTTTTTT. This chain connects TRBV19 to TRBJ2-2; no firm D call. V was clipped by 3 bases and J by 7 bases, with 9 bases between them. The germline gives CDR1 LNHDA, CDR2 SQIVND (reference sequence). The length of the CDR3 is 13 residues.

This clonotype appeared many times. At one end, the junction sequence differs from germline, possibly due to a read error. The chain has TRBV12-3 or TRBV12-4 and TRBJ1-1; D perhaps matches TRBD1 (5 bases). The CDR3 is made up of 10 amino acids. The CDR3 loop reads CASRATEAFF. CDR3 coding DNA: TGTGCGAGCAGGGCCACTGAAGCTTTCTTT.

This clonotype occurred many times. The chain is built from TRBV10-3 and TRBJ1-2; 8 nucleotides align to TRBD1. J was trimmed by 7 bases and V by 11 bases; bases with no gene match: 9. Germline CDR1 ENHRY, CDR2 SYGVKD. The length of the CDR3 is 12 residues. CDR3 sequence reads: CAGGSGGGGYTF. CDR3 sequence (DNA): TGTGCCGGGGGCTCAGGGGGCGGTGGCTACACCTTC.

The rearrangement uses TRBV5-1 and TRBJ1-1; no definite D call. The ends were cut back, 4 bases at V and 1 base at J, with 8 bases in the middle. Germline V CDR1 and CDR2: SGHRS, YFSETQ. This CDR3 contains 13 residues. CDR3 protein: CASSPITNTEAFF. The CDR3 DNA reads TGCGCCAGCAGCCCGATCACGAACACTGAAGCTTTCTTT.

The V gene is TRBV9, the J gene TRBJ1-2; TRBD1 is a possible D gene (5 bases). The germline V gene encodes CDR1 SGDLS and CDR2 YYNGEE. V lost 0 bases, J lost 2 bases, and 5 bases lay in between. The CDR3 has 13 amino acids. Written as DNA, the CDR3 is TGTGCCAGCAGCGTAGACAGGAACTATGGCTACACCTTC. Its protein is CASSVDRNYGYTF.

To note about this clonotype: A far larger clone is just one base off, so this is likely a read error. The chain joins TRBV11-2 to TRBJ2-3, with D perhaps matching TRBD2 (7 bases). The J call is uncertain, as TRBJ2-1 better fits the DNA end. Per the germline V gene, CDR1 is SGHAT and CDR2 is FQNNGV. The CDR3 extends over 14 amino acids. CDR3 nucleotide sequence: TGTGCCAGCAGCCGAATGGGGGGGCCCGCTGAGCAGTTCTTC. Its protein is CASSRMGGPAEQFF.

The chain has TRBV6-1 and TRBJ2-5, with 7 positions matching TRBD2. The CDR3 spans 16 residues. Germline CDR1 MNHNS, CDR2 SASEGT. V lost 8 bases, J lost 0 bases, and 12 bases stayed unmatched. In DNA, the CDR3 is TGTGCCAGCCAAAGTGGGAGGGCGAACTACCAAGAGACCCAGTACTTC. As protein: CASQSGRANYQETQYF.

This clonotype was recorded many times. The chain has TRBV27 and TRBJ1-2; perhaps TRBD1 as D (5 bases). Germline V gene sequence: CDR1 MNHEY, CDR2 SMNVEV (reference sequence). The length of the CDR3 is 16 residues. V was pared by 6 bases and J by 2 bases, with 19 bases between. The CDR3 spells CASSNSQGRRNYGYTF. CDR3 DNA sequence: TGTGCCAGCAGCAACAGTCAGGGTAGGAGGAACTATGGCTACACCTTC.

This chain connects TRBV7-3 to TRBJ2-5; D tentatively fits TRBD1 or TRBD2 (6 bases each). V lost 5 bases and J 2 bases, leaving 18 bases between the germline ends. Germline V gene sequence: CDR1 SGHTA, CDR2 FQGTGA. This CDR3 contains 16 residues. This chain's CDR3 is CASSPMGGREQETQYF. The CDR3, as DNA: TGTGCCAGCAGCCCTATGGGGGGCAGGGAGCAAGAGACCCAGTACTTC.

This clonotype was recorded at least ten times. The chain employs TRBV7-2 and TRBJ2-2; a weak D match, TRBD1 (6 bases). This CDR3 spans 13 amino acids. Germline V CDR1 and CDR2: SGHTA, FQGNSA. V lost 3 bases and J lost 8, with 10 bases in between. CDR3 in DNA: TGTGCCAGCAGCTTCCCCCAGGGGGGGGAGCTGTTTTTT. This encodes CASSFPQGGELFF.

This clonotype was observed at least ten times. The chain carries TRBV11-2 and TRBJ2-3; 9 nucleotides line up with TRBD2. J lost 2 bases, V lost 6 bases, and 6 bases had no gene match. Looked up from germline, CDR1 is SGHAT and CDR2 is FQNNGV. The CDR3 contains 15 residues. CDR3 protein: CASSWGGGVTDTQYF. The CDR3 DNA sequence: TGTGCCAGCAGTTGGGGCGGGGGGGTCACAGATACGCAGTATTTT.

There are many counts of this clonotype. The chain carries TRBV12-3 or TRBV12-4 and TRBJ1-3; D call uncertain. CDR3 length: 14 amino acids. The V end was cut by 5 bases, the J end by 9 bases, with 17 bases between. In DNA form, the CDR3 reads TGTGCCAGCAGTGCTACGACGAGACGGGCCACCATATATTTT. Residues: CASSATTRRATIYF.

This clonotype was detected ten times or more. The V gene is TRBV6-5, the J gene TRBJ1-1; a weak D match, TRBD1 (5 bases). Germline-derived CDR1 and CDR2 are MNHEY and SVGAGI. Trimming stripped 4 bases from V and 0 bases from J, with 21 bases between. This CDR3 has 18 residues. As DNA, the CDR3 is TGTGCCAGCAGTTGGGGGTTGGAGCAGGGTATCTTGAACACTGAAGCTTTCTTT. This encodes CASSWGLEQGILNTEAFF.

A remark on this clonotype: This sequence may be a read error, since a much larger clone differs from it by one base. The V call is TRBV10-3, the J call TRBJ1-5; TRBD1 aligns across 8 bases. The CDR3 covers 15 residues. CDR1 ENHRY and CDR2 SYGVKD come from the germline V gene. Unmatched junction bases numbered 4, after V lost 6 bases and J lost 0 bases. The CDR3 sequence is CAISVDRASNQPQHF. The CDR3 DNA reads as TGTGCCATCAGCGTGGACAGGGCTAGCAATCAGCCCCAGCATTTT.

This chain connects TRBV5-1 to TRBJ2-1; 9 nucleotides agree with TRBD1. From germline, CDR1 is SGHRS and CDR2 YFSETQ. The J segment lost 10 bases and the V segment lost 4 bases, leaving 9 bases of the junction unmatched. The CDR3 runs to 14 residues. The CDR3 reads CASSRDRVSYEQFF. The CDR3, as DNA: TGCGCCAGCAGCCGGGACAGGGTGTCCTACGAGCAGTTCTTC.

Ten or more counts support this clonotype. This sequence joins TRBV12-3 or TRBV12-4 and TRBJ2-5; D possibly corresponds to TRBD1 (6 bases). With 3 bases removed from V and 5 bases from J, the gap between germline ends came to 13 bases. CDR3 length: 14 amino acids. Here the CDR3 DNA reads TGTGCCAGCAGTTTTCCGGACAGTCGGGAGACCCAGTACTTC. It encodes CASSFPDSRETQYF.